The T cell receptor beta chain under discussion was sequenced for a study of CD8 T cells in Susac syndrome. Study results and caveats: The study recognized that its TCR sequencing and HLA analysis covered a relatively small number of individuals.

A remark on this clonotype: The target antigen is unknown.

V was cut by 4 bases and J by 7 bases, with 14 bases left in between. Germline V lookup: CDR1 MDHEN, CDR2 SYDVKM. This CDR3 region has 14 residues. An input of roughly 0.5 to 1 ug of RNA was subjected to reverse transcription using random hexamers. Coverage of TCR beta CDR3 amplification by immunoSEQ multiplex PCR extended to 54 Vbeta and 13 Jbeta. TCRdb itself ran the immunoSEQ multiplex PCR reads through MiXCR, one entry per CDR3 protein. The sample lists about 140,000 distinct CDR3 sequences, 85% to 95% seen once, with 0.25% to 0.3% in the top ten. The chain has TRBV28 and TRBJ2-1; D might be TRBD1 or TRBD2, each matching 5 bases. Sequencing was performed on CD8+ T cells from PBMCs. The receptor was derived from a human donor in good health. CDR3 protein: CASSSPAEGNEQFF. Here the CDR3 DNA reads TGTGCCAGCAGTTCGCCGGCAGAGGGGAATGAGCAGTTCTTC.